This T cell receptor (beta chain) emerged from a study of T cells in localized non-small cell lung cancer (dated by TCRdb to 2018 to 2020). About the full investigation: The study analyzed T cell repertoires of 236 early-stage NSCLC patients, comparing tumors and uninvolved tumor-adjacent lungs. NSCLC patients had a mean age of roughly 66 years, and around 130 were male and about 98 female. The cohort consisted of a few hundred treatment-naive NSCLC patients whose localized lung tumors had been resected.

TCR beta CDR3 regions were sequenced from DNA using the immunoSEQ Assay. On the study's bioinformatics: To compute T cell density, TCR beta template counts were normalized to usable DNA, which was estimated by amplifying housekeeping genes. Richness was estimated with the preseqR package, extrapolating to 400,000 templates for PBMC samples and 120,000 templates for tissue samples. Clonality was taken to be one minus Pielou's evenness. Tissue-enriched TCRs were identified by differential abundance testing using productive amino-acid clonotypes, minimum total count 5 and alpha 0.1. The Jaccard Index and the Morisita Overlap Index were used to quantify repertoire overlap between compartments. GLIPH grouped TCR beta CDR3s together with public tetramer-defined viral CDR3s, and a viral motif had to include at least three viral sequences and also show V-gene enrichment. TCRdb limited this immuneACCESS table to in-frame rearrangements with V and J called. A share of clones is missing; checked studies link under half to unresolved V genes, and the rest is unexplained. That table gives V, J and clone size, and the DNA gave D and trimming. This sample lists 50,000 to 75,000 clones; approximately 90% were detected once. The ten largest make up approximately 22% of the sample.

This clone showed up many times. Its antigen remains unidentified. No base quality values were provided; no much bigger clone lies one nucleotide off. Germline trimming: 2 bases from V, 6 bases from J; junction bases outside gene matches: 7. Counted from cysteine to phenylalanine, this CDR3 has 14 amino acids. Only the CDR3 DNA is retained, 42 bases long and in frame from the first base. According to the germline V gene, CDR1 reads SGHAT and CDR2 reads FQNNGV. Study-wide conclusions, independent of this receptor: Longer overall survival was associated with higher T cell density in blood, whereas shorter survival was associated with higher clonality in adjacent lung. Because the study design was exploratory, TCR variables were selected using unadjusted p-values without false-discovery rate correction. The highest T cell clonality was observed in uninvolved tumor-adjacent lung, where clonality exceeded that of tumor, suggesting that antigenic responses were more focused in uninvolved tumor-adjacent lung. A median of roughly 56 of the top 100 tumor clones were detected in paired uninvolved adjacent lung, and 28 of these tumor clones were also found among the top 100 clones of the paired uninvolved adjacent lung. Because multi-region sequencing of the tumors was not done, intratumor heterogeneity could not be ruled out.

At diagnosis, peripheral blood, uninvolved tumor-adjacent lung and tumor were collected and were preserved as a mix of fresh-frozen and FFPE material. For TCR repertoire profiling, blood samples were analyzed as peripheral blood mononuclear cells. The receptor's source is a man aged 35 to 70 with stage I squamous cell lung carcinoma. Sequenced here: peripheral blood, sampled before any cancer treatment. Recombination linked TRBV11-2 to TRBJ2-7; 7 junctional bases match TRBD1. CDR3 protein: CASSLNSRGSEQYF. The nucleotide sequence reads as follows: TGTGCCAGCAGCTTAAACTCCAGGGGGAGCGAGCAGTACTTC.